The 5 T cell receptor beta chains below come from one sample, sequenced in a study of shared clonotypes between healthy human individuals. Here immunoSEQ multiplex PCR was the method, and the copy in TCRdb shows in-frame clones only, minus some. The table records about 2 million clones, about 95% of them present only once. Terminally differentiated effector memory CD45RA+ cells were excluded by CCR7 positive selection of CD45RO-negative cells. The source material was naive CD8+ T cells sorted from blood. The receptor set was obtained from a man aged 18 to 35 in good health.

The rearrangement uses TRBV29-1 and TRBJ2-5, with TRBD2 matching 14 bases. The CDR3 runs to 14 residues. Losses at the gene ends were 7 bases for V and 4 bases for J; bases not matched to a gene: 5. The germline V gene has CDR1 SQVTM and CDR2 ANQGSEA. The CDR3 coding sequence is TGCAGCGGTGGACTAGCGGGAGGAGGAGAGACCCAGTACTTC. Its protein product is CSGGLAGGGETQYF.

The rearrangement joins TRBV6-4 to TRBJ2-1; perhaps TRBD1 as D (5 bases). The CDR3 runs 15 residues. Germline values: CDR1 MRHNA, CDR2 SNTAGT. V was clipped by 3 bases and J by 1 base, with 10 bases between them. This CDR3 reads CASSEETASYNEQFF. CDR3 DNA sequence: TGTGCCAGCAGTGAGGAGACAGCTTCCTACAATGAGCAGTTCTTC.

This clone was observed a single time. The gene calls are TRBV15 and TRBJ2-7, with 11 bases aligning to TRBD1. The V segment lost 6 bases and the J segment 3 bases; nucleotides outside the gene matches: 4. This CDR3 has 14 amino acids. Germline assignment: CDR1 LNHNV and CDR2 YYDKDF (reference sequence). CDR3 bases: TGTGCCACCAGAACCGGGACAGGGGGCTACGAGCAGTACTTC. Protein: CATRTGTGGYEQYF.

The CDR3 bases are TGTGCCAGCAGTTTGAACACGGCTGGAAACACCATATATTTT. This sequence encodes CASSLNTAGNTIYF. This chain links TRBV28 with TRBJ1-3; D is undetermined. This CDR3 comprises 14 residues. The V gene lost 3 bases and the J gene lost 2 bases, with 8 bases spanning the gap. Germline CDR1 MDHEN, CDR2 SYDVKM.

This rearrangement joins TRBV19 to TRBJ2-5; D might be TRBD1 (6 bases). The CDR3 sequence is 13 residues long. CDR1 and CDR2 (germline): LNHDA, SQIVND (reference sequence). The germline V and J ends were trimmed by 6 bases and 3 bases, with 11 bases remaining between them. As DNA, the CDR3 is TGTGCCAGTAGCCTGGACAGCGAAGAGACCCAGTACTTC. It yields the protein CASSLDSEETQYF.